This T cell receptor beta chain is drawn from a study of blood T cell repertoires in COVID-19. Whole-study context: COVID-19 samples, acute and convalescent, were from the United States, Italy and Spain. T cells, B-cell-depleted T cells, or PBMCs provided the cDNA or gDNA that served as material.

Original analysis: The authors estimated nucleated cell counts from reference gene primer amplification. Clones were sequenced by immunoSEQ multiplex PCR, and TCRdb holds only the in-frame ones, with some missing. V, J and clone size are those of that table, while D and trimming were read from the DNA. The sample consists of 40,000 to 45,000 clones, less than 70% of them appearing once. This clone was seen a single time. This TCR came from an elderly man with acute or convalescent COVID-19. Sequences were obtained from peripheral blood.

Written as DNA, the CDR3 is TGTGCCAGCAGCCCAGGGGTAGACACCGGGGAGCTGTTTTTT. Translation gives CASSPGVDTGELFF. The chain joins TRBV7-2 to TRBJ2-2; TRBD1 might be the D (6 bases). The germline gives CDR1 SGHTA, CDR2 FQGNSA. Trimming pared 5 bases from V and 3 bases from J, leaving 10 bases between. The CDR3 covers 14 residues.